The 23 T cell receptor beta chains listed next were all sequenced from one sample in a study of shared clonotypes between healthy human individuals. TCRdb's table, derived via immunoSEQ multiplex PCR, lists solely in-frame clones and lacks some. The sample includes about 2.3 million clones, 80% to 95% of them seen just once. The sequenced material came from naive CD4+ T cells from PBMCs. Subset: CD45RA+ positively selected. The receptors were sampled from a man between 18 and 29 years old in good health. Some clones in this sample may be carry-over from other donors' samples.

This clone has a handful of counts. The rearrangement uses TRBV2 and TRBJ1-5, with D unclear. V lost 1 base, J lost 8 bases, and 6 bases lay in between. Germline loops: CDR1 SNHLY, CDR2 FYNNEI. The CDR3 totals 12 residues. The CDR3 protein is CASSEGSKPQHF. CDR3 in DNA: TGTGCCAGCAGTGAAGGGTCAAAGCCCCAGCATTTT.

The chain links TRBV11-1 to TRBJ2-1; perhaps TRBD1 as D (5 bases). Trimming took off 5 bases at V and 8 bases at J, with 22 bases between the two ends. Germline V lookup: CDR1 SGHAT, CDR2 FQDESV (reference sequence). The length of the CDR3 is 16 residues. The CDR3 DNA reads as TGTGCCAGCAGCCCCGCTTCAGGGTTCATTTCGCATGAGCAGTTCTTC. Translation: CASSPASGFISHEQFF.

The genes are TRBV30 and TRBJ2-7; D uncertain. In germline, CDR1 is GTSNPN, CDR2 SVGIG (reference sequence). V was cut by 0 bases and J by 2 bases, with 8 bases left in between. This CDR3 contains 13 residues. CDR3 region: CAWSVRIPYEQYF. In DNA, the CDR3 is TGTGCCTGGAGTGTCCGGATCCCCTACGAGCAGTACTTC.

This clone was recorded only once. V and J are TRBV2 and TRBJ2-1; weak D call: TRBD2 (6 bases). Trimming stripped 6 bases from V and 4 bases from J, with 13 bases between. Germline assignment: CDR1 SNHLY and CDR2 FYNNEI. The CDR3 totals 14 residues. CDR3 bases: TGTGCCAGCAGCCCGGAGCGGGTGTACAATGAGCAGTTCTTC. It is translated as CASSPERVYNEQFF.

The chain employs TRBV9 and TRBJ2-1, with D possibly called TRBD1 or TRBD2 (5 bases each). The germline CDR1 and CDR2 sequences are SGDLS and YYNGEE. The V gene lost 4 bases and the J gene lost 6 bases, with 14 bases spanning the gap. The CDR3 has 14 amino acids. For the CDR3, the DNA is TGTGCCAGCAGCTTGGACGGGGCCTCCAATGAGCAGTTCTTC. It specifies CASSLDGASNEQFF.

The V call is TRBV11-2, the J call TRBJ1-2; TRBD1 aligns across 12 bases. The germline V gene has CDR1 SGHAT and CDR2 FQNNGV. V dropped 5 bases and J dropped 3; count of bases not matched to a gene: 10. CDR3 length: 17 residues. This chain's CDR3 is CASSLTGTGGAYYGYTF. CDR3 coding DNA: TGTGCCAGCAGCCTCACCGGGACAGGGGGCGCTTACTATGGCTACACCTTC.

The CDR3 region has the DNA TGTGCCAGCAGCCCCCACAGCGGGCAGCCCCAGCATTTT. As protein: CASSPHSGQPQHF. This chain links TRBV7-2 with TRBJ1-5; D not certain. Germline assignment: CDR1 SGHTA and CDR2 FQGNSA. V was pared by 5 bases and J by 7 bases, with 12 bases between. The CDR3 runs 13 residues.

This sequence joins TRBV5-1 and TRBJ1-4; a weak D match, TRBD1 (6 bases). The CDR3 sequence is 14 residues long. Germline V lookup: CDR1 SGHRS, CDR2 YFSETQ. Deletions cut 2 bases from V and 7 bases from J, with 12 bases between. The CDR3 spells CASSFTGLREKLFF. CDR3 in DNA: TGCGCCAGCAGCTTTACAGGGCTCCGTGAAAAACTGTTTTTT.

On this clone itself: The identical CDR3 is also encoded by other nucleotide sequences in the sample. The chain uses TRBV9 and TRBJ2-2, with D unresolved. Germline V gives CDR1 SGDLS, CDR2 YYNGEE. V shed 0 bases and J shed 5 bases, with 5 bases lying between them. The CDR3 is 13 amino acids. The CDR3 is CASSVVGTGELFF. For the CDR3, the DNA is TGTGCCAGCAGCGTAGTGGGTACCGGGGAGCTGTTTTTT.

The V call is TRBV19, the J call TRBJ1-5, with a possible D match to TRBD1 (5 bases). Germline assignment: CDR1 LNHDA and CDR2 SQIVND (reference sequence). Deletions cut 8 bases from V and 6 bases from J, with 20 bases between. This CDR3 contains 15 residues. Here the CDR3 reads CASGGRGADGQPQHF. The CDR3 DNA reads TGTGCCAGTGGCGGTAGGGGCGCGGACGGTCAGCCCCAGCATTTT. The full variable domain, completed using reference TRBV19 and TRBJ1-5, is DGGITQSPKYLFRKEGQNVTLSCEQNLNHDAMYWYRQDPGQGLRLIYYSQIVNDFQKGDIAEGYSVSREKKESFPLTVTSAQKNPTAFYLCASGGRGADGQPQHFGDGTRLSIL.

Concerning this clone itself: Other nucleotide sequences from this sample produce the same CDR3. This chain links TRBV30 with TRBJ2-3, with D possibly TRBD2 on 5 matching bases. This CDR3 spans 13 amino acids. Germline V gives CDR1 GTSNPN, CDR2 SVGIG (reference sequence). V lost 0 bases, J lost 1 base, and 5 bases lay in between. The CDR3 is CAWSVLGTDTQYF. The CDR3 DNA follows: TGTGCCTGGAGTGTACTAGGCACAGATACGCAGTATTTT.

This chain joins TRBV12-5 and TRBJ2-7, with TRBD1 matching over 10 bases. The CDR3 contains 16 residues. The germline V gene encodes CDR1 LGHNT and CDR2 FRNRAP. V gave up 0 bases and J gave up 4 bases; unmatched junction bases: 6. Here the CDR3 DNA reads TGTGCTAGTGGTTTGGTACGGGGACAGGGGTTGTACGAGCAGTACTTC. Encoded protein: CASGLVRGQGLYEQYF.

The chain links TRBV9 to TRBJ2-2; D not resolved. Trimming left V 0 bases short and J 10 bases short, with 13 bases between. The CDR3 spans 14 residues. Looked up from germline, CDR1 is SGDLS and CDR2 is YYNGEE. The CDR3 sequence: CASSVDLRSVELFF. Written as DNA, the CDR3 is TGTGCCAGCAGCGTAGATCTTAGATCTGTGGAGCTGTTTTTT.

The chain joins TRBV5-1 to TRBJ2-1, with 8 bases fitting TRBD2. The CDR3 loop spans 16 amino acids. Germline V gene data show CDR1 as SGHRS and CDR2 as YFSETQ. V lost 0 bases to trimming and J lost 3 bases; unmatched junction nucleotides: 5. The CDR3 DNA follows: TGCGCCAGCAGCTTGGATCTAGCGGGCTTCTACAATGAGCAGTTCTTC. It encodes CASSLDLAGFYNEQFF. The full variable domain, rest sourced from reference TRBV5-1 and TRBJ2-1, is KAGVTQTPRYLIKTRGQQVTLSCSPISGHRSVSWYQQTPGQGLQFLFEYFSETQRNKGNFPGRFSGRQFSNSRSEMNVSTLELGDSALYLCASSLDLAGFYNEQFFGPGTRLTVL.

The chain joins TRBV6-6 to TRBJ1-5, with D possibly matching TRBD1 (5 bases). The CDR3 sequence is 14 residues long. V lost 6 bases and J lost 0, with 9 bases in between. Germline loops: CDR1 MNHNY, CDR2 SVGAGI (reference sequence). CDR3 region: CASRTAYSNQPQHF. The CDR3 DNA sequence: TGTGCCAGCAGGACAGCTTATAGCAATCAGCCCCAGCATTTT.

The chain is built from TRBV20-1 and TRBJ2-4; D uncertain. This CDR3 is 11 amino acids long. The V end was cut by 6 bases, the J end by 8 bases, with 11 bases between. Germline V gene sequence: CDR1 DFQATT, CDR2 SNEGSKA (reference sequence). In DNA form, the CDR3 reads TGCAGTGCGGCCGACTTGTACATTCAGTACTTC. As protein: CSAADLYIQYF.

The chain combines TRBV19 with TRBJ1-5; D is undetermined. This CDR3 is 14 amino acids long. Germline CDR1 and CDR2: LNHDA and SQIVND (reference sequence). Trimming removed 3 bases at V and 10 bases at J, with 16 bases between. Written as DNA, the CDR3 is TGTGCCAGTAGTATCATGGCCCTCGACGGACCCCAGCATTTT. Protein sequence: CASSIMALDGPQHF.

As DNA, the CDR3 is TGTGCCAGCACCCGGGATACCTACGAGCAGTACTTC. It is translated as CASTRDTYEQYF. The J gene is TRBJ2-7, the V gene TRBV28, with D tentatively TRBD2 (5 bases). Germline CDR1 is MDHEN and CDR2 is SYDVKM. V dropped 7 bases and J dropped 2 bases, with 9 bases sitting between them. The CDR3 runs to 12 residues.

This chain joins TRBV15 and TRBJ1-5; D gene uncertain. The germline CDR1 and CDR2 sequences are LNHNV and YYDKDF (reference sequence). V gave up 0 bases and J gave up 4 bases, with 10 bases separating them. The CDR3 spans 15 residues. Here the CDR3 reads CATSRDRSANQPQHF. The CDR3, as DNA: TGTGCCACCAGCAGAGATCGGAGTGCAAATCAGCCCCAGCATTTT.

The CDR3 nucleotides are TGTGCCAGCAGCGTAGGAGGGACAATAAATGAAAAACTGTTTTTT. It specifies CASSVGGTINEKLFF. The chain links TRBV9 to TRBJ1-4; D possibly corresponds to TRBD1 (6 bases). V was shortened by 0 bases and J by 5 bases, with 11 bases between the two germline ends. The length of the CDR3 is 15 residues. Germline V gives CDR1 SGDLS, CDR2 YYNGEE.

The chain joins TRBV21-1 to TRBJ2-1. TRBV21-1 is marked as a pseudogene. There are 12 residues in the CDR3. The CDR3, as DNA: TGTGCCAGCAGATCGAATGCTAATGAGCAGTTCTTC. Encoded protein: CASRSNANEQFF.

This chain uses TRBV6-4 with TRBJ2-3, with D perhaps TRBD1 (6 bases). Looked up from germline, CDR1 is MRHNA and CDR2 is SNTAGT. The CDR3 consists of 16 residues. V was cut by 6 bases and J by 2 bases, with 18 bases left in between. Written as DNA, the CDR3 is TGTGCCAGCAGCGACCACCAGGGGACGGACACAGATACGCAGTATTTT. Translation gives CASSDHQGTDTDTQYF.

V is TRBV19 and J is TRBJ2-7, with D maybe TRBD1 (6 bases). CDR3 length equals 13 residues. From germline, CDR1 is LNHDA and CDR2 SQIVND (reference sequence). The V end lost 6 bases, the J end lost 4 bases, and 13 bases lay between the germline ends. CDR3 region: CASRGTWVYEQYF. The CDR3, as DNA: TGTGCCAGTAGGGGGACATGGGTGTACGAGCAGTACTTC.